This record concerns one TCR beta chain sequence. This specimen belongs to a study of blood T cell repertoires in COVID-19. Study overall: Material from acute and convalescent COVID-19 was sourced from the United States, Italy and Spain. Sources were T cells, B-cell-depleted T cells, or PBMCs; the material itself was cDNA or gDNA.

The CDR3 is made up of 12 amino acids. The germline V gene has CDR1 KGHDR and CDR2 SFDVKD. V trimming: 4 bases; J trimming: 8 bases; junction bases outside the gene matches: 3. Authors' data handling: It was from reference gene primer amplification that nucleated cell counts were estimated. This table comes from immunoSEQ multiplex PCR, and its TCRdb copy is limited to in-frame clones, with some not included. The V and J calls and clone size were taken over from that table, and D and trimming were inferred from the DNA. This sample has about 150,000 clones, with about four fifths found just once. Sequenced input: peripheral blood. This clonotype was sampled from a man aged 18 to 30 with active or convalescent COVID-19. This rearrangement joins TRBV24-1 to TRBJ1-2; 7 nucleotides line up with TRBD1. CDR3 region: CATSDRQGGYTF. CDR3 DNA sequence: TGTGCCACCAGTGACAGACAGGGAGGCTACACCTTC.